This T cell receptor beta chain is from a study of T cells in Graves' hyperthyroidism and ophthalmopathy. V lost 2 bases and J 4 bases, leaving 6 bases between the germline ends. The length of the CDR3 is 13 residues. CDR1 and CDR2 (germline): SEHNR, FQNEAQ (reference sequence). Study-wide results and limits: Also found in blood were most expanded thyroid clonotypes above 0.001. The model made its ophthalmopathy prediction, and onset followed a median around 6.9 months later.

In this sample, this clonotype turned up many times. What it binds is unknown. Graves' hyperthyroidism was deemed stable absent ophthalmopathy progression within 18 months. Roughly 10 ml of fresh peripheral blood supplied the PBMCs. Template material for amplifying TCR beta CDR3 regions consisted of RNA transcripts. When the TCR CDR3 underwent first-round RT-PCR, the HTBI primer set was used. TCRdb re-derived calls from the multiplex PCR reads in MiXCR, one entry per CDR3 protein. The sample has about 420,000 distinct CDR3 sequences, approximately 14% seen once; the top ten hold approximately 5.8%. Input material: blood. The rearrangement joins TRBV7-9 to TRBJ2-1, with no clear D. The clonotype was recovered from a woman aged 18-30 years with Graves' hyperthyroidism. In DNA, the CDR3 is TGTGCCAGCAGCTTAAACAATTACAATGAGCAGTTCTTC. It is translated as CASSLNNYNEQFF.